This T cell receptor (beta chain) was identified in a study of blood T cells in healthy people across ages. Points on this clonotype: Its antigen is not known.

Whole-study results and caveats: When set beside aged donors, long-lived donors presented more naive CD4+ cells and higher diversity.

A J-beta primer mix and a sample-barcoded 5' primer were used in a second PCR of roughly 7 to 12 cycles. TCRdb processed the 5' RACE reads anew with MiXCR; each CDR3 protein has one entry. Among more than 800,000 distinct CDR3 sequences listed, less than 35% were seen once. Trimming stripped 2 bases from V and 5 bases from J, with 12 bases between. The CDR3 spans 14 residues. Germline loops: CDR1 MDHEN, CDR2 SYDVKM. The sample consisted of blood. The V call is TRBV28, the J call TRBJ2-5, with D hard to call. The sequence was obtained from a woman of 80 years or more in good health. The CDR3 region has the DNA TGTGCCAGCAGTTTAACCAGGCCTAGGGAGACCCAGTACTTC. This translates into CASSLTRPRETQYF.